This TCR beta chain was identified in a study of blood T cell repertoires in COVID-19. Background on the study: PBMCs, B-cell-depleted T cells, or T cells were the source of the cDNA or gDNA that made up the material.

Individuals aged about 18 to 100 years were recruited from 20 to 25 US areas. Clinical histories supplied by participants themselves formed the basis of cohort assignment. What the recovered Cohort 3 donors had was two negative PCRs, clearance, or symptom resolution. V lost 6 bases and J 8 bases, leaving 20 bases between the germline ends. The CDR3 is 14 amino acids. In germline, CDR1 is SGHNT, CDR2 YYREEE (reference sequence). This table comes from immunoSEQ multiplex PCR, and its TCRdb copy is limited to in-frame clones, with some not included. The sample holds 250,000 to 300,000 clones, around 90% seen once.

The receptor's source is a woman aged 40 to 50 who had recovered from COVID-19. The chain links TRBV5-4 to TRBJ1-2, with a weak D call TRBD1 (6 bases). Sequenced: PBMCs or T cells enriched from blood (not recorded which). The CDR3 spells CASTREDRTEGYTF. For the CDR3, the DNA is TGTGCCAGCACCCGGGAAGACAGGACGGAGGGCTACACCTTC.